The 2 T cell receptor beta chains below all came from one sample that was sequenced in a study of blood T cells in healthy people across ages. With a J-beta primer mix and a sample-barcoded 5' primer, a second PCR ran 7 to 11 cycles. Via MiXCR, TCRdb re-called the 5' RACE reads, giving one row per CDR3 protein. The sample gives roughly 800,000 distinct CDR3 sequences, under 40% of which show up once; 10% to 15% is in the top ten. The sequencing input was blood. The receptor source for this set is a young man in good health.

The V and J genes are TRBV18 and TRBJ2-1; D not certain. V lost 2 bases and J lost 1, with 9 bases in between. The CDR3 spans 15 residues. The V gene's germline CDR1 is KGHSH and CDR2 LQKENI. The CDR3 DNA sequence: TGTGCCAGCTCACCAACCGCTGATTCCTACAATGAGCAGTTCTTC. This encodes CASSPTADSYNEQFF.

The V and J genes are TRBV2 and TRBJ1-4, with unresolved D. This CDR3 contains 12 residues. The germline CDR1 and CDR2 sequences are SNHLY and FYNNEI. V lost 4 bases and J lost 8, with 8 bases in between. CDR3 bases: TGTGCCAGCAGTGTTCAGGAGGAAAAACTGTTTTTT. This sequence encodes CASSVQEEKLFF.